The 10 T cell receptor beta chains below come from one sample, sequenced in a study of T cell clonality in common variable immunodeficiency. TCRdb keeps only in-frame clones here, not all; method: immunoSEQ multiplex PCR. The sample holds about 35,000 clones, and no clone turns up only once. Sequenced sample: peripheral blood mononuclear cells. The receptors stem from a person between 18 and 75 years old in good health.

At least ten counts were recorded for this clone. The read is 3 residues too short to cover the CDR3 end, so that end is filled in from the germline J gene. The chain uses TRBV7-2 and TRBJ2-1, with TRBD2 matching over 7 bases. The junction had 7 bases not matched to a gene; V was cut back by 1 base and J by 7 bases. The CDR3 is 15 residues long. Germline V CDR1 and CDR2: SGHTA, FQGNSA. The CDR3 reads CASSLVVGGGNEQFF. CDR3 DNA (partial): TGTGCCAGCAGCTTAGTAGTTGGCGGGGGTAATGAG.

Many counts were recorded for this clone. The sequence runs out 3 residues before the end of the CDR3; the remainder is reconstructed from the germline J gene. The V call is TRBV7-8, the J call TRBJ2-7; possible D gene TRBD2, 6 bases. The CDR3 runs to 13 residues. V lost 2 bases and J 6 bases, leaving 11 bases between the germline ends. CDR1 SGHVS and CDR2 FQNEAQ come from the germline V gene. The DNA read from the CDR3 is TGTGCCAGCAGCTTACTCCCGGGGGTCGAG. Protein sequence: CASSLLPGVE. The whole CDR3 protein is CASSLLPGVEQYF.

This clone showed up many times. The sequence runs out 3 residues before the end of the CDR3; the remainder is reconstructed from the germline J gene. The chain has TRBV29-1 and TRBJ2-2; 7 positions match TRBD2. Unmatched junction bases numbered 8, after V lost 6 bases and J lost 7 bases. Per germline, CDR1 SQVTM and CDR2 ANQGSEA. This CDR3 contains 13 residues. Partial CDR3 DNA: TGCAGCGTCGGACTAGTGTTTGACGGGGAG. Its protein product is CSVGLVFDGE. The complete CDR3 protein is CSVGLVFDGELFF.

At least ten counts were recorded for this clone. From the germline J gene comes the end of the CDR3, since the read stops 3 residues before it. This chain links TRBV7-2 with TRBJ2-1; TRBD1 matches at 9 bases. V lost 5 bases, J lost 5 bases, and 7 bases stayed unmatched. The CDR3 consists of 15 residues. Germline V lookup: CDR1 SGHTA, CDR2 FQGNSA. The CDR3 DNA, read in part, is TGTGCCAGCAGCCCCGGGACAGGGAGGAACAATGAG. Translating it yields CASSPGTGRNNE. The CDR3 as a whole reads CASSPGTGRNNEQFF.

This clone was seen at least ten times. The read finishes 3 residues shy of the CDR3 end, and the germline J gene is used to complete it. The genes are TRBV29-1 and TRBJ2-5; D possibly corresponds to TRBD2 (6 bases). This CDR3 is built from 15 residues. The V and J ends lost 5 bases and 2 bases respectively, with 18 bases between them. Per germline, CDR1 SQVTM and CDR2 ANQGSEA. CDR3 protein: CSVSLHPTRQETQYF. The CDR3 bases that were read are TGCAGCGTTTCCCTCCATCCGACTAGACAAGAGACC.

This clone has only a few counts. The read gets to within 3 residues of the CDR3 end, and the germline J gene fills in the rest. Additional DNA sequences in this sample encode the identical CDR3. The rearrangement uses TRBV19 and TRBJ2-7; 11 bases line up with TRBD2. Per germline, CDR1 LNHDA and CDR2 SQIVND (reference sequence). J gave up 4 bases and V 3 bases, and 5 bases lay outside the gene matches. This CDR3 is built from 15 residues. The CDR3 here is CASSIRSGRAYEQYF. The part of the CDR3 DNA that was read is TGTGCCAGTAGTATCCGTAGCGGGAGGGCTTACGAG.

This clone was seen at least ten times. Read data end 3 residues before the CDR3 end; the end is taken from the germline J gene. The chain is built from TRBV30 and TRBJ2-5; 10 bases line up with TRBD2. Germline trimming cut 1 base from V and 5 bases from J; bases unmatched to any gene: 10. The CDR3 totals 16 residues. Germline-derived CDR1 and CDR2 are GTSNPN and SVGIG (reference sequence). The CDR3 reads CAWSAISSGRFETQYF. The covered CDR3 bases are TGTGCCTGGAGTGCCATATCTAGCGGGAGATTTGAGACC.

This clone was seen ten or more times. Read sequence stops 3 residues before the CDR3 end, and the germline J gene provides the missing end. The rearrangement links TRBV5-6 to TRBJ2-1; D may be TRBD2 (5 bases). The germline V gene encodes CDR1 SGHDT and CDR2 YYEEEE. There are 15 residues in the CDR3. The V gene lost 0 bases and the J gene lost 0 bases, with 7 bases spanning the gap. The CDR3 bases that were read are TGTGCCAGCAGCTTGGACGGACTCTCCTACAATGAG. It codes for CASSLDGLSYNE. The complete CDR3 protein is CASSLDGLSYNEQFF.

This clone occurred many times. Sequencing ends 3 residues short of the CDR3 end; the germline J gene provides the rest. The chain recombines TRBV7-6 with TRBJ2-7; 7 bases agree with TRBD2. J lost 3 bases, V lost 6 bases, and 14 bases had no gene match. The germline gives CDR1 SGHVS, CDR2 FNYEAQ. This CDR3 has 16 residues. CDR3: CASSPRRAGASYEQYF. The DNA read from the CDR3 is TGTGCCAGCAGTCCAAGGCGTGCGGGAGCGAGCTACGAG.

A note on this clone: The read terminates 3 residues before the CDR3 end, so the remaining end is supplied by the germline J gene. The chain is built from TRBV23-1 and TRBJ1-3, with D maybe TRBD1 (5 bases). Being an ORF, TRBV23-1 has a function that is uncertain. This CDR3 contains 12 residues. The part of the CDR3 DNA that was read is TGCGCCAGCAGTCAATCGGCGGGGGAT. Its protein product is CASSQSAGD. The full CDR3 sequence reads CASSQSAGDIYF.